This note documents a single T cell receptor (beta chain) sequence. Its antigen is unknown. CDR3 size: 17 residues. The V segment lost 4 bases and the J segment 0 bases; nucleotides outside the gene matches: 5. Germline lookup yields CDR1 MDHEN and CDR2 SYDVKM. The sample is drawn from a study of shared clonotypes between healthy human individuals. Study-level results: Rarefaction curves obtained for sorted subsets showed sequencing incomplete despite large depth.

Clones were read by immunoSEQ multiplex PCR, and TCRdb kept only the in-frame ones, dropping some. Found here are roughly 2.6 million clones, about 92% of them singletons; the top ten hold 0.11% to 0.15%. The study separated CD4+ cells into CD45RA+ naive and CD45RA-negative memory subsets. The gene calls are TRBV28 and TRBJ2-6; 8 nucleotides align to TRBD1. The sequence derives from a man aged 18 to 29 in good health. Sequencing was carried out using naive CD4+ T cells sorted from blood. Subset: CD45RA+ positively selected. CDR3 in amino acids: CASSSGQGYSGANVLTF. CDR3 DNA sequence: TGTGCCAGCAGTTCCGGACAGGGTTACTCTGGGGCCAACGTCCTGACTTTC.